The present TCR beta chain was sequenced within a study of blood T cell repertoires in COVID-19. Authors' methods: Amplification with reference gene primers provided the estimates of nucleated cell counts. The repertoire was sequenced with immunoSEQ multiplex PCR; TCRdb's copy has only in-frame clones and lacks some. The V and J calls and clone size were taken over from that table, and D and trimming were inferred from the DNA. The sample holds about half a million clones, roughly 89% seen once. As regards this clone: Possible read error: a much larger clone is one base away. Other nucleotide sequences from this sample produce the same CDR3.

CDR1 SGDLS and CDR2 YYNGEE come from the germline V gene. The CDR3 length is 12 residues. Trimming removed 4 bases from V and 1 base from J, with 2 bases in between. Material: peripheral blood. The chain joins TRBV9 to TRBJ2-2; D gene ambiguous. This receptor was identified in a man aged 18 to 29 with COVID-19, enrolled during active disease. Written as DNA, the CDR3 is TGTGCCAGCAGCCTGAACACCGGGGAGCTGTTTTTT. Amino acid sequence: CASSLNTGELFF.